This entry lists 6 T cell receptor beta chains sequenced from one sample in a study of T cell changes during pregnancy in multiple sclerosis. TCRdb's copy holds only in-frame clones and misses some; the assay was immunoSEQ multiplex PCR. The sample includes 76,000 or so clones, around 95% seen only once; the top ten take approximately 0.7%. Specimen: peripheral blood, collected in the second trimester of pregnancy. The source is a female donor in good health, enrolled as a control in a pregnancy study.

The CDR3, as DNA: TGTGCCACCACTCAGGGGGATGAGCAGTTCTTC. Translation gives CATTQGDEQFF. This chain links TRBV10-3 with TRBJ2-1; 7 nucleotides line up with TRBD1. V gave up 10 bases and J gave up 8 bases; unmatched junction bases: 5. This CDR3 spans 11 amino acids. CDR1 is ENHRY, CDR2 SYGVKD, per germline.

V is TRBV5-6 and J is TRBJ2-6; the D is unclear. Germline CDR1 reads SGHDT; CDR2 reads YYEEEE. The CDR3 covers 12 residues. Between the trimmed V and J ends, which lost 7 bases and 4 bases, there was a span of 6 bases. CDR3 coding DNA: TGTGCCAGCTCTAACGGGGCCAACGTCCTGACTTTC. Its protein is CASSNGANVLTF. Based on the CDR3 plus reference TRBV5-6 and TRBJ2-6, the full variable domain is DAGVTQSPTHLIKTRGQQVTLRCSPKSGHDTVSWYQQALGQGPQFIFQYYEEEERQRGNFPDRFSGHQFPNYSSELNVNALLLGDSALYLCASSNGANVLTFGAGSRLTVL.

This rearrangement joins TRBV7-9 to TRBJ2-7; 9 nucleotides align to TRBD1. The CDR3 has 14 residues. The germline CDR1 and CDR2 sequences are SEHNR and FQNEAQ (reference sequence). Trimming cost V 5 bases and J 1 base; bases outside gene matches: 3. The DNA for the CDR3 is TGTGCCAGCAGCGCCGGGACAGGGTCCTACGAGCAGTACTTC. Translation: CASSAGTGSYEQYF. The full variable domain, completed using reference TRBV7-9 and TRBJ2-7, is DTGVSQNPRHKITKRGQNVTFRCDPISEHNRLYWYRQTLGQGPEFLTYFQNEAQLEKSRLLSDRFSAERPKGSFSTLEIQRTEQGDSAMYLCASSAGTGSYEQYFGPGTRLTVT.

This chain connects TRBV5-1 to TRBJ1-2; tentatively, D is TRBD1 (6 bases). Looked up from germline, CDR1 is SGHRS and CDR2 is YFSETQ. This CDR3 spans 12 amino acids. V lost 4 bases to trimming and J lost 4 bases, with 8 bases between them. In DNA, the CDR3 is TGCGCCAGCAGCACGGACAGCTATGGCTACACCTTC. It encodes CASSTDSYGYTF.

This sequence joins TRBV6-6 and TRBJ1-1, with 8 bases lining up with TRBD1. V shed 2 bases, J shed 10 bases, and the junction held 3 bases outside the gene matches. This CDR3 has 12 residues. Germline CDR1 MNHNY, CDR2 SVGAGI (reference sequence). The CDR3 DNA sequence: TGTGCCAGCAGTTACCCCGACAGGGGAGCTTTCTTT. It codes for CASSYPDRGAFF.

V gene TRBV13 combines with J gene TRBJ1-1; perhaps TRBD1 as D (6 bases). The CDR3 covers 15 residues. V lost 5 bases, J lost 1 base, and 14 bases lay in between. The V gene's germline CDR1 is PRHDT and CDR2 FYEKMQ (reference sequence). CDR3 bases: TGTGCCAGCAGCGTGTACAGGGCTTCGAACACTGAAGCTTTCTTT. It encodes CASSVYRASNTEAFF.